This record concerns one TCR beta chain sequence. The germline V and J ends were trimmed by 0 bases and 3 bases, with 7 bases remaining between them. The length of the CDR3 is 14 residues. Germline CDR1 is MNHEY and CDR2 is SVGAGI. This specimen belongs to a study of radiotherapy plus CTLA-4 blockade in lung cancer. Here immunoSEQ multiplex PCR was the method, and the copy in TCRdb shows in-frame clones only, minus some. The sample lists 35,000 to 40,000 clones; 85% were seen once. Sequenced here: peripheral blood, sampled from a patient treated with radiotherapy plus ipilimumab. This clonotype was obtained from a human donor with non-small cell lung cancer who had stable disease on radiotherapy plus ipilimumab. J is TRBJ2-3 and V is TRBV6-5; the D is unclear. The CDR3 is CASSYSSMTDTQYF. As DNA, the CDR3 is TGTGCCAGCAGTTACTCGAGCATGACAGATACGCAGTATTTT.